This T cell receptor (beta chain) derives from a study of low-dose radiotherapy and immunotherapy resistance in tumors (dated 2022 in TCRdb). Study-wide context: In Cohort 1, each fraction delivered 0.5 Gy every 2 weeks, and the prescribed total PTV dose was 6.5 Gy. The trial did not randomize participants into treatment groups. Aspirin 300 mg was taken orally once daily by patients for four cycles, starting on cycle 1 day 1. Intravenous cyclophosphamide at 200 mg/m2 was administered every two weeks, one day ahead of each radiation and immunotherapy administration. Eight patients were included in the translational analysis, namely three from the first dose cohort plus the first five from the second dose cohort. In Cohort 2, 1 Gy per fraction was delivered every two weeks, for a total of 13 Gy over 26 weeks. Patients were given nivolumab as a 240 mg flat dose every two weeks and ipilimumab at 1 mg/kg every six weeks, with both drugs delivered intravenously.

CDR3 length: 13 amino acids, cysteine to phenylalanine. CDR3 DNA only is kept here, 39 bases in frame from base 1. CDR1 SGHDT and CDR2 YYEEEE are derived from the germline V gene. Trimming takes 0 bases from V and 6 bases from J, and the germline ends sit 4 bases apart. The time point tag for this specimen amounts to: before trial treatment. The donors took part in RACIN, a single-arm, phase I, dose-escalation trial that combined nivolumab, ipilimumab, aspirin, low-dose cyclophosphamide and low-dose radiotherapy. Patients with advanced, TIL-negative solid tumors were considered eligible. Remarks on this clonotype: Which antigen it targets is not known. Per-base quality was not reported, and no clone a single base away is much larger than it.

Sequencing relied on an Illumina HiSeq 2500. First-strand cDNA was synthesized with Superscript III and a set of TRAV- and TRBV-specific primers, covering both TCRalpha and TCRbeta chains. TCRs were amplified for about 22 PCR cycles with Phusion, using a constant-region primer paired with the adapter attached to the V primers. The MessageAmp II aRNA Amplification Kit was used to amplify the isolated mRNA, with in vitro transcription run for roughly 15 hours at 37 degrees C. The Dynabeads mRNA DIRECT Purification Kit was used to isolate mRNA for TCR sequencing. Indexed Illumina adapters were added in a second Phusion PCR of about 25 cycles, and the PCR products were purified with AMPure XP beads. The paper's processing steps were these. Using custom Perl scripts, TCR sequences encoding the same protein were pooled, out-of-frame sequences were removed, and the abundance of each clonotype was computed. TCR sequences supported by only a single read were excluded from analysis. Shannon entropy, Gini index, clonality, richness, and the frequency of TCRs shared between repertoires were included as repertoire metrics. TCRdb reprocessed the public reads (quality trimming at Q25 with fastp, clone calling with MiXCR) and kept in-frame beta chains. Every CDR3 protein is listed once, alongside the most common genes and DNA of its rows. The authors' filters were not applied to this entry. This sample gives around 69,000 distinct CDR3 sequences in total; around 32% of them show up just once. Jointly, the top ten make up around 10% of the sample.

This clonotype was obtained from a female donor with ovarian cancer. This receptor chain uses TRBV5-6 and TRBJ2-6; no D gene call is confident. The sample in question was PBMCs, obtained before treatment. The nucleotide sequence reads as follows: TGTGCCAGCAGCTTGGCCGCGGCCAACGTCCTGACTTTC. Protein translation: CASSLAAANVLTF.